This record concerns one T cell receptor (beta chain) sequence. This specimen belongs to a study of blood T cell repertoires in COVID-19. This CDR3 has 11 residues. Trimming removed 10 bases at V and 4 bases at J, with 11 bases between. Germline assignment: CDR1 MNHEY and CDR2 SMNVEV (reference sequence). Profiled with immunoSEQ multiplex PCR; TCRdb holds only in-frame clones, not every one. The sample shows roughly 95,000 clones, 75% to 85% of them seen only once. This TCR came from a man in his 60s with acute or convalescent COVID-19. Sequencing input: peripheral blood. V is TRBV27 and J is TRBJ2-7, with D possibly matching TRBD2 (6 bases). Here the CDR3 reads CATVRGYEQYF. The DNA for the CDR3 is TGTGCCACCGTACGGGGGTACGAGCAGTACTTC.